Below are 8 T cell receptor beta chains sequenced from a single sample in a study of T cells in Graves' hyperthyroidism and ophthalmopathy. What was amplified from RNA transcripts were TCR beta CDR3 regions. First-round RT-PCR targeting the TCR CDR3 was performed with the HTBI primer set. TCRdb re-derived calls from the multiplex PCR reads in MiXCR, one entry per CDR3 protein. Altogether roughly 500,000 distinct CDR3 sequences are present, around 45% being singletons, with the ten largest covering about 20%. Input material: peripheral blood or thyroid tissue (not recorded which). These receptors were obtained from an adult woman with Graves' disease, either hyperthyroidism or ophthalmopathy (not recorded which).

The J gene is TRBJ1-2, the V gene TRBV20-1, with 7 nucleotides matching TRBD1. The CDR3 spans 13 residues. The germline gives CDR1 DFQATT, CDR2 SNEGSKA (reference sequence). The CDR3 region has the DNA TGCAGACCTCCTACCGGGACAGTCTATGGCTACACCTTC. Protein sequence: CRPPTGTVYGYTF.

This clonotype was observed at least ten times. The genes are TRBV4-1 and TRBJ2-2; D not certain. Germline CDR1 and CDR2: MGHRA and YSYEKL. The CDR3 runs 15 residues. Trimming shortened V by 1 base and J by 3 bases, and 9 bases separated the two germline ends. The CDR3 sequence: CASSQGLSDTGELFF. Written as DNA, the CDR3 is TGCGCCAGCAGCCAAGGTCTCAGCGACACCGGGGAGCTGTTTTTT.

In its sample, this clonotype was seen many times. The chain joins TRBV6-2 or TRBV6-3 to TRBJ1-5; TRBD1 matches 7 bases. Trimming at V came to 4 bases and at J to 3 bases, leaving 6 bases not matched to a gene. CDR3 length equals 15 residues. Germline-derived CDR1 and CDR2 are MNHEY and SVGEGT. CDR3 amino acids: CASSFKGQNNQPQHF. CDR3 bases: TGTGCCAGCAGTTTCAAGGGACAGAACAATCAGCCCCAGCATTTT.

The V call is TRBV7-8, the J call TRBJ1-5, with a tentative D call TRBD1 (5 bases). Germline loops: CDR1 SGHVS, CDR2 FQNEAQ. This CDR3 is 15 amino acids long. V lost 5 bases, J lost 14 bases, and 25 bases lay in between. The CDR3 DNA reads as TGTGCCAGCAGCCGGGGCTCAGCGGGAGATGCCTACGAGCATTTT. It encodes CASSRGSAGDAYEHF.

This clonotype was detected only once. One end of the junction fails to match germline, which may point to a read error. V is TRBV10-3 and J is TRBJ2-5, with D perhaps TRBD1 or TRBD2 (5 bases each). The CDR3 has 13 amino acids. Germline values: CDR1 ENHRY, CDR2 SYGVKD. The CDR3 DNA sequence: TGTGCCATCAGTGAGGAGGGGCGAGAGACCCAGCACTTC. This sequence encodes CAISEEGRETQHF.

The sample holds one count of this clonotype. The gene calls are TRBV5-4 and TRBJ1-2; no definite D call. This CDR3 has 15 residues. Trimming removed 6 bases from V and 2 bases from J, with 17 bases in between. Germline CDR1 SGHNT, CDR2 YYREEE (reference sequence). The DNA for the CDR3 is TGTGCCAGCATTCGGGCAGGAACAGTAAACTATGGCTACACCTTC. This gives the protein CASIRAGTVNYGYTF.

This chain uses TRBV7-9 with TRBJ2-1, with TRBD1 identical over 9 bases. The ends lost 5 bases at V and 7 bases at J; junction bases unmatched: 9. Germline loops: CDR1 SEHNR, CDR2 FQNEAQ (reference sequence). There are 15 residues in the CDR3. The CDR3 loop reads CASSGAGTGLNEQFF. CDR3 DNA sequence: TGTGCCAGCAGCGGGGCCGGGACAGGGCTGAATGAGCAGTTCTTC.

J is TRBJ1-2 and V is TRBV29-1, with 8 positions matching TRBD1. The V and J ends lost 4 bases and 6 bases, in that order; junction bases with no gene match: 4. The CDR3 runs to 12 residues. Per the germline V gene, CDR1 is SQVTM and CDR2 is ANQGSEA. CDR3 protein: CSVADRADGYTF. In DNA, the CDR3 is TGCAGCGTTGCGGACAGGGCAGATGGCTACACCTTC.